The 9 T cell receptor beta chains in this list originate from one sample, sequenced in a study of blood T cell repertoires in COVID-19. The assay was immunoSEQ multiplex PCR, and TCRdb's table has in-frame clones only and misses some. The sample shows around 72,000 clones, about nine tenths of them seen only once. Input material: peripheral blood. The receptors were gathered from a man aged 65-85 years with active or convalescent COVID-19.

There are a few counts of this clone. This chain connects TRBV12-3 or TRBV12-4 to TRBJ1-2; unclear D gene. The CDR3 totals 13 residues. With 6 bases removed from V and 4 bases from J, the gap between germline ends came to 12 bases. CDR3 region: CASSQEGPYGYTF. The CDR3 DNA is TGTGCCAGCAGCCAGGAAGGCCCCTATGGCTACACCTTC.

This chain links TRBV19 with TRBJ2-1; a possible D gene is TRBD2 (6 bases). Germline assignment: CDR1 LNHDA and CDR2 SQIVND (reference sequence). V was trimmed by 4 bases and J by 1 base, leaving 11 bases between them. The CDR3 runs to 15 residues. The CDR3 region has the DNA TGTGCCAGTAGTACGCGGGCGGGATCCTACAATGAGCAGTTCTTC. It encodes CASSTRAGSYNEQFF.

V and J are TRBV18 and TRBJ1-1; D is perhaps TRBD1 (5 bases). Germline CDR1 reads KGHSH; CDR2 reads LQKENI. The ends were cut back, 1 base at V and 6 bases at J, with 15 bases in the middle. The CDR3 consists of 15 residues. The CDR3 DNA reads TGTGCCAGCTCACCACAATGGGGGGAAGTCTCTGAAGCTTTCTTT. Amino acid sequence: CASSPQWGEVSEAFF.

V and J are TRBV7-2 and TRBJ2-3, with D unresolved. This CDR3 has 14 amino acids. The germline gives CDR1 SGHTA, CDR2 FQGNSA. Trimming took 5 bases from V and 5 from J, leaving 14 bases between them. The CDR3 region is CASSPPSTRDTQYF. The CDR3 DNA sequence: TGTGCCAGCAGCCCTCCGTCGACACGAGATACGCAGTATTTT. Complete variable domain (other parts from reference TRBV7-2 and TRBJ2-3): GAGVSQSPSNKVTEKGKDVELRCDPISGHTALYWYRQSLGQGLEFLIYFQGNSAPDKSGLPSDRFSAERTGGSVSTLTIQRTQQEDSAVYLCASSPPSTRDTQYFGPGTRLTVL.

Here the CDR3 DNA reads TGTGCCAGCAGTGCAATCAGGGGGCCGGTTTTGCATCAGCCCCAGCATTTT. Its translation is CASSAIRGPVLHQPQHF. This sequence joins TRBV6-4 and TRBJ1-5, with 8 bases aligning to TRBD1. With 4 bases clipped from V and 5 bases from J, the junction kept 13 bases outside the gene matches. This CDR3 spans 17 amino acids. The germline V gene has CDR1 MRHNA and CDR2 SNTAGT.

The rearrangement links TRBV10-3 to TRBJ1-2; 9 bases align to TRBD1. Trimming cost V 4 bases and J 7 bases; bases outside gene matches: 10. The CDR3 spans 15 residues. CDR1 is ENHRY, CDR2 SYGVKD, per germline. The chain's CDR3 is CAISVDTTGGPGYTF. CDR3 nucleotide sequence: TGTGCCATCAGTGTGGATACAACAGGGGGCCCTGGCTACACCTTC.

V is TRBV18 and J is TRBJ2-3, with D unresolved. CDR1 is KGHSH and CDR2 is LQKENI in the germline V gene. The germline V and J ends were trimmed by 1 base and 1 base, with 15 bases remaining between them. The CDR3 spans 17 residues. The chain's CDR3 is CASSPRRIALRTDTQYF. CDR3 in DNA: TGTGCCAGCTCACCACGGAGAATAGCCCTTCGCACAGATACGCAGTATTTT.

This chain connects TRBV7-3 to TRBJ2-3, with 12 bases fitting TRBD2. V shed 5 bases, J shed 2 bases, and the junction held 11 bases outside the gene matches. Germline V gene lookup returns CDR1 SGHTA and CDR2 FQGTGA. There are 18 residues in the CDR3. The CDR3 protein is CASSKTSGSLGITDTQYF. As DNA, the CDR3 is TGTGCCAGCAGCAAGACTAGCGGGAGTTTGGGGATCACAGATACGCAGTATTTT.

CDR3 DNA: TGTGCCAGCAAAACGGGTTGGGGCACAGATACGCAGTATTTT. Protein: CASKTGWGTDTQYF. The rearrangement joins TRBV7-9 to TRBJ2-3; D remains unclear. The CDR3 length is 14 residues. V was trimmed by 7 bases and J by 1 base, leaving 12 bases between them. In germline, CDR1 is SEHNR, CDR2 FQNEAQ (reference sequence).